Presented here are 13 T cell receptor beta chains from one specimen sequenced in a study of T cells in women clearing cervical HPV infection. Sequenced by immunoSEQ multiplex PCR; TCRdb stores in-frame clones only, minus some. In total, the table holds under 45,000 clones. The sequenced material came from blood buffy coat. These receptors originate from a woman between 18 and 70 years old with a cervical HPV16 infection that either progressed to CIN3+ or cleared (not recorded which).

About this clone itself: The read finishes 3 residues shy of the CDR3 end, and the germline J gene is used to complete it. J is TRBJ2-1 and V is TRBV7-3, with TRBD2 as a possible D gene (5 bases). V was shortened by 2 bases and J by 6 bases, with 11 bases between the two germline ends. This CDR3 spans 14 amino acids. The germline V gene encodes CDR1 SGHTA and CDR2 FQGTGA. The CDR3: CASSLSGSGNEQFF. The CDR3 DNA, read in part, is TGTGCCAGCAGCTTATCTGGGAGCGGCAATGAG.

Points on this clone: The DNA ends 3 residues before the CDR3 does, and the rest of the CDR3 is filled in from the germline J gene. The chain is built from TRBV5-5 and TRBJ2-5; perhaps TRBD2 as D (5 bases). In germline, CDR1 is SGHKS, CDR2 YYEKEE (reference sequence). The CDR3 has 13 amino acids. With 2 bases removed from V and 5 bases from J, the gap between germline ends came to 10 bases. CDR3: CASSFPTGETQYF. The part of the CDR3 DNA that was read is TGTGCCAGCAGCTTCCCAACGGGGGAGACC.

On this clone itself: The CDR3 end lies 3 residues beyond the end of the read and is filled in from the germline J gene. The gene calls are TRBV6-1 and TRBJ2-3, with TRBD2 identical over 10 bases. The CDR3 is 14 amino acids. Germline values: CDR1 MNHNS, CDR2 SASEGT. The V and J ends lost 2 bases and 8 bases, in that order; junction bases with no gene match: 4. The CDR3 bases that were read are TGTGCCAGCAGTGAACTAACTAGCGGGACTACG. Translation gives CASSELTSGTT. The CDR3 in its entirety is CASSELTSGTTQYF.

Notes on this clone: The read comes to an end 3 residues before the CDR3 does, leaving the germline J gene to fill in the end. The chain employs TRBV30 and TRBJ2-5; 9 nucleotides agree with TRBD2. The germline V gene encodes CDR1 GTSNPN and CDR2 SVGIG (reference sequence). V shed 4 bases and J 4 bases; nucleotides not matched to a gene: 4. The CDR3 is made up of 13 amino acids. CDR3 region: CAWTSGVGETQYF. The DNA read from the CDR3 is TGTGCCTGGACTAGCGGGGTTGGAGAGACC.

Concerning this clone itself: The read stops 3 residues short of the end of the CDR3; the missing end is completed from the germline J gene. The chain recombines TRBV19 with TRBJ2-5, with D possibly matching TRBD1 (5 bases). The germline V gene encodes CDR1 LNHDA and CDR2 SQIVND (reference sequence). This CDR3 is built from 15 residues. V lost 5 bases, J lost 4 bases, and 17 bases lay in between. The DNA read from the CDR3 is TGTGCCAGTAGTTTGGGGCAGGGCAGGAGAGAGACC. Residues: CASSLGQGRRET. In full, the CDR3 reads CASSLGQGRRETQYF. Drawing the rest from reference TRBV19 and TRBJ2-5, the complete variable domain is DGGITQSPKYLFRKEGQNVTLSCEQNLNHDAMYWYRQDPGQGLRLIYYSQIVNDFQKGDIAEGYSVSREKKESFPLTVTSAQKNPTAFYLCASSLGQGRRETQYFGPGTRLLVL.

Points on this clone: Coverage ceases 3 residues before the CDR3 finishes, and the germline J gene fills in the end. This sequence joins TRBV28 and TRBJ1-1; tentative D call: TRBD1 (6 bases). The CDR3 extends over 15 amino acids. Germline CDR1 and CDR2: MDHEN and SYDVKM. V was clipped by 2 bases and J by 1 base, with 11 bases between them. The sequenced CDR3 bases are TGTGCCAGCAGTTTAAGCAGGGGCTGGAACACTGAA. Translation: CASSLSRGWNTE. The complete CDR3 protein is CASSLSRGWNTEAFF. Full variable domain (rest looked up from reference TRBV28 and TRBJ1-1): DVKVTQSSRYLVKRTGEKVFLECVQDMDHENMFWYRQDPGLGLRLIYFSYDVKMKEKGDIPEGYSVSREKKERFSLILESASTNQTSMYLCASSLSRGWNTEAFFGQGTRLTVV.

As concerns this clone: Sequencing ends 3 residues short of the CDR3 end; the germline J gene provides the rest. The chain carries TRBV18 and TRBJ1-1, with 9 bases identical to TRBD1. Germline trimming cut 11 bases from V and 0 bases from J; bases unmatched to any gene: 4. This CDR3 spans 13 amino acids. Germline lookup yields CDR1 KGHSH and CDR2 LQKENI. This CDR3 is CAGRTGVNTEAFF. The CDR3 bases that were read are TGTGCCGGACGGACAGGGGTGAACACTGAA.

Of note for this clone: The CDR3 is cut off 3 residues early in the read; its end comes from the germline J gene. The chain employs TRBV5-1 and TRBJ2-5; 7 positions agree with TRBD1. V trimming: 1 base; J trimming: 1 base; junction bases outside the gene matches: 13. Looked up from germline, CDR1 is SGHRS and CDR2 is YFSETQ. CDR3 length: 18 residues. The chain's CDR3 is CASSLNVNGRGTQETQYF. CDR3 DNA, as far as it was read: TGCGCCAGCAGCTTGAATGTAAACGGCAGGGGGACCCAAGAGACC.

About this clone itself: The read is 3 residues too short to cover the CDR3 end, so that end is filled in from the germline J gene. The genes are TRBV10-3 and TRBJ1-1; D might be TRBD1 (6 bases). The germline gives CDR1 ENHRY, CDR2 SYGVKD. CDR3 length: 12 residues. Incomplete CDR3 DNA: TGTGCCATCAGACCGGGGCAGGGGCAC. It codes for CAIRPGQGH. The entire CDR3 sequence reads CAIRPGQGHAFF.

For this clone: The read falls 3 residues short of the CDR3 end, and the missing part is taken from the germline J gene. The genes are TRBV15 and TRBJ1-2; D gene uncertain. The germline V and J ends were trimmed by 3 bases and 5 bases, with 4 bases remaining between them. This CDR3 comprises 11 residues. Germline V gene data show CDR1 as LNHNV and CDR2 as YYDKDF (reference sequence). This chain's CDR3 is CATSSLYGYTF. The CDR3 bases that were read are TGTGCCACCAGCAGTCTTTATGGC.

The chain's CDR3 is CASSAGGLNEKLFF. The CDR3 DNA, read in part, is TGTGCCAGCAGTGCGGGGGGACTTAATGAAAAA. The rearrangement uses TRBV2 and TRBJ1-4; D may be TRBD1 (5 bases). The read ends 3 residues shy of where the CDR3 ends; the end is completed using the germline J gene. Trimming took off 4 bases at V and 4 bases at J, with 10 bases between the two ends. This CDR3 is built from 14 residues. Germline CDR1 SNHLY, CDR2 FYNNEI.

On this clone itself: The read halts 3 residues ahead of the CDR3 end, with the missing end drawn from the germline J gene. This sequence joins TRBV19 and TRBJ1-4; 8 bases match TRBD1. The CDR3 is made up of 13 amino acids. Germline lookup yields CDR1 LNHDA and CDR2 SQIVND (reference sequence). V was pared by 6 bases and J by 10 bases, with 7 bases of the junction left unmatched. Partial CDR3 DNA: TGTGCCAGTAGGATCGACAGGGGAGGAAAA. Encoded protein: CASRIDRGGK. The entire CDR3 is CASRIDRGGKLFF.

As for this clone: From the germline J gene comes the end of the CDR3, since the read stops 3 residues before it. This rearrangement joins TRBV20-1 to TRBJ2-5, with D maybe TRBD1 (6 bases). V lost 1 base, J lost 2 bases, and 11 bases lay in between. The CDR3 runs to 14 residues. CDR1 and CDR2 from the germline V gene are DFQATT and SNEGSKA (reference sequence). The CDR3 DNA, read in part, is TGCAGTGCTAGAGCCGGGACACAGCAAGAGACC. Translated: CSARAGTQQET. The CDR3 in its entirety is CSARAGTQQETQYF.